This T cell receptor beta chain was documented in a study of regulatory T cells in long-lasting Graves disease. The CDR3 sequence is 14 residues long. Germline assignment: CDR1 GTSNPN and CDR2 SVGIG (reference sequence). V shed 4 bases and J shed 4 bases, with 16 bases lying between them. Specified time point: persistent/refractory GD, antithyroid drugs over 5 years with positive TRAb. The TCR library was prepared using RNA isolated from PBMCs. With respect to this clonotype: Its antigen is unidentified.

Through Arm-PCR of CDR3 regions and iRepertoire HTBI primers, TCR beta libraries were built. Per the authors' pipeline: From all samples, identification returned some 13 TRBJ and around 62 TRBV segments. MiXCR, run by TCRdb on the multiplex PCR reads, gives a single entry per CDR3 protein. The V and J calls were not made by the authors but by TCRdb's processing. The table has 400,000 or so distinct CDR3 sequences, around 20% seen once. Study-wide results and limits: Persistent disease was associated with favored TRBV28 usage and with favored use of TRBJ1-2 and TRBJ2-5. The work looked only at peripheral blood and did not look at thyroid tissue. A reduction in accuracy may have resulted from the small sample size.

The V call is TRBV30, the J call TRBJ2-5, with D perhaps TRBD2 (6 bases). This sequence originates from a female donor with Graves disease. Here the sequenced sample was peripheral blood mononuclear cells (PBMCs), taken when the disease was refractory, from a patient treated with antithyroid drugs. DNA of the CDR3: TGTGCCTGGAATCGGGAGAAGGGCCGAGAGACCCAGTACTTC. Amino acid sequence: CAWNREKGRETQYF.